The 28 T cell receptor beta chains below all came from one sample that was sequenced in a study of CD8+ T cells in alopecia areata. RNA extraction was followed by reverse transcription into cDNA, which acted as the sequencing template. Generated by immunoSEQ multiplex PCR, the TCRdb table keeps only in-frame clones and is missing some. This table holds roughly 150,000 clones, around 55% found once. The source was CD8+ T cells sorted from blood, collected at week 0. These TCRs come from a human donor with alopecia areata.

This clone was detected only a few times. This chain connects TRBV9 to TRBJ2-7, with D possibly being TRBD2 (7 bases). This CDR3 comprises 15 residues. Trimming took 4 bases from V and 4 from J, leaving 18 bases between them. Germline V CDR1 and CDR2: SGDLS, YYNGEE. CDR3 sequence (DNA): TGTGCCAGCAGCCCAGGGGCTAGCGGCCCGTACGAGCAGTACTTC. Translation: CASSPGASGPYEQYF.

CDR3 DNA: TGTGCCAGCAGCTACAGGGGTGGCACAGATACGCAGTATTTT. Amino acid sequence: CASSYRGGTDTQYF. The V gene is TRBV6-5, the J gene TRBJ2-3; TRBD1 agrees at 7 bases. Germline loops: CDR1 MNHEY, CDR2 SVGAGI. Trimming removed 6 bases from V and 1 base from J; junction bases left unmatched: 4. There are 14 residues in the CDR3.

The chain employs TRBV27 and TRBJ1-6; a weak D match, TRBD1 (5 bases). The CDR3 length is 17 residues. Germline-derived CDR1 and CDR2 are MNHEY and SMNVEV (reference sequence). Between the trimmed V and J ends, which lost 0 bases and 3 bases, there was a span of 12 bases. The CDR3 nucleotides are TGTGCCAGCAGTTTATCGATACAGGCAATCTATAATTCACCCCTCCACTTT. It codes for CASSLSIQAIYNSPLHF.

This clone was seen a handful of times. J is TRBJ2-1 and V is TRBV30; no clear D. CDR1 and CDR2 from the germline V gene are GTSNPN and SVGIG (reference sequence). V dropped 5 bases and J dropped 4 bases, with 9 bases sitting between them. The CDR3 extends over 12 amino acids. DNA of the CDR3: TGTGCCTGGCGTCGAGGTTACAATGAGCAGTTCTTC. Translated: CAWRRGYNEQFF. The variable domain in full, completed from reference TRBV30 and TRBJ2-1, reads SQTIHQWPATLVQPVGSPLSLECTVEGTSNPNLYWYRQAAGRGLQLLFYSVGIGQISSEVPQNLSASRPQDRQFILSSKKLLLSDSGFYLCAWRRGYNEQFFGPGTRLTVL.

The genes are TRBV4-3 and TRBJ2-7; D may be TRBD2 (5 bases). The CDR3 has 14 residues. Deletions cut 1 base from V and 3 bases from J, with 10 bases between. CDR1 and CDR2 (germline): LGHNA, YSLEER. In nucleotides, the CDR3 is TGCGCCAGCAGCCAAGCTCGTCGGGGCTACGAGCAGTACTTC. This translates into CASSQARRGYEQYF.

This sequence joins TRBV14 and TRBJ1-2; tentatively, D is TRBD1 (5 bases). Germline V gives CDR1 SGHDN, CDR2 FVKESK. CDR3 length: 13 amino acids. V lost 4 bases and J lost 2, with 8 bases in between. Here the CDR3 reads CASSLGGNYGYTF. The CDR3 DNA reads as TGTGCCAGCAGCCTGGGGGGGAACTATGGCTACACCTTC. Full variable domain (missing parts from reference TRBV14 and TRBJ1-2): EAGVTQFPSHSVIEKGQTVTLRCDPISGHDNLYWYRRVMGKEIKFLLHFVKESKQDESGMPNNRFLAERTGGTYSTLKVQPAELEDSGVYFCASSLGGNYGYTFGSGTRLTVV.

This rearrangement joins TRBV28 to TRBJ2-3; the D is unclear. Trimming pared 6 bases from V and 0 bases from J, leaving 10 bases between. This CDR3 comprises 14 residues. Germline assignment: CDR1 MDHEN and CDR2 SYDVKM. The CDR3 region has the DNA TGTGCCAGCAGCCCCGACGGTAGCACAGATACGCAGTATTTT. Translated: CASSPDGSTDTQYF.

This clone was counted a few times. This rearrangement joins TRBV13 to TRBJ2-7, with D tentatively TRBD1 or TRBD2 (5 bases each). This CDR3 contains 13 residues. Germline lookup yields CDR1 PRHDT and CDR2 FYEKMQ (reference sequence). Trimming shortened V by 4 bases and J by 0 bases, and 7 bases separated the two germline ends. The CDR3 region has the DNA TGTGCCAGCAGCTGGGGGACCTCCTACGAGCAGTACTTC. Amino acids: CASSWGTSYEQYF.

A note on this clone: The sample carries other DNA sequences with the same CDR3. This rearrangement joins TRBV29-1 to TRBJ2-7; the match to TRBD1 covers 7 bases. The germline CDR1 and CDR2 sequences are SQVTM and ANQGSEA. This CDR3 comprises 11 residues. After removal of 6 bases from V and 3 bases from J, the junction contained 2 bases not matched to a gene. CDR3 coding DNA: TGCAGCGTGGGGGACAGCTACGAGCAGTACTTC. Protein sequence: CSVGDSYEQYF.

The chain combines TRBV9 with TRBJ2-7; tentatively, D is TRBD1 (6 bases). V lost 0 bases and J 3 bases, leaving 13 bases between the germline ends. Germline V gene sequence: CDR1 SGDLS, CDR2 YYNGEE. CDR3 size: 15 residues. CDR3 sequence (DNA): TGTGCCAGCAGCGTAGGTACAGGGAGTGGCTACGAGCAGTACTTC. This translates into CASSVGTGSGYEQYF.

This rearrangement joins TRBV19 to TRBJ2-7, with 7 bases lining up with TRBD1. With 4 bases clipped from V and 3 bases from J, the junction kept 3 bases outside the gene matches. The length of the CDR3 is 13 residues. Germline V gene data show CDR1 as LNHDA and CDR2 as SQIVND (reference sequence). The CDR3 DNA reads as TGTGCCAGTAGTACAGGGGGTGGCTACGAGCAGTACTTC. Its protein is CASSTGGGYEQYF.

The chain carries TRBV19 and TRBJ1-2; 7 positions agree with TRBD1. Per the germline V gene, CDR1 is LNHDA and CDR2 is SQIVND (reference sequence). The CDR3 is 12 residues long. Trimming removed 5 bases from V and 10 bases from J; junction bases left unmatched: 7. For the CDR3, the DNA is TGTGCCAGTAGTCCCCAGGGGGTGGACTACACCTTC. It is translated as CASSPQGVDYTF.

The J gene is TRBJ2-1, the V gene TRBV14; D is possibly TRBD1 (5 bases). The length of the CDR3 is 13 residues. Germline-derived CDR1 and CDR2 are SGHDN and FVKESK. Trimming removed 4 bases at V and 4 bases at J, with 8 bases between. CDR3 in amino acids: CASSPRVYNEQFF. The CDR3, as DNA: TGTGCCAGCAGCCCCAGGGTTTACAATGAGCAGTTCTTC.

This clone was observed a single time. This chain links TRBV13 with TRBJ1-1, with a weak D call TRBD1 (6 bases). CDR3 size: 15 residues. V shed 5 bases and J shed 0 bases, with 13 bases lying between them. Germline V gives CDR1 PRHDT, CDR2 FYEKMQ (reference sequence). The CDR3 reads CASSLQGRVNTEAFF. DNA for the CDR3: TGTGCCAGCAGCCTACAGGGTCGGGTGAACACTGAAGCTTTCTTT. Full variable domain (rest looked up from reference TRBV13 and TRBJ1-1): AAGVIQSPRHLIKEKRETATLKCYPIPRHDTVYWYQQGPGQDPQFLISFYEKMQSDKGSIPDRFSAQQFSDYHSELNMSSLELGDSALYFCASSLQGRVNTEAFFGQGTRLTVV.

The chain employs TRBV30 and TRBJ2-7; D gene uncertain. Per germline, CDR1 GTSNPN and CDR2 SVGIG (reference sequence). V shed 2 bases and J shed 0 bases, with 11 bases lying between them. The CDR3 sequence is 14 residues long. The CDR3, as DNA: TGTGCCTGGAGTATTGGTGCAGGCTCCTACGAGCAGTACTTC. Translation: CAWSIGAGSYEQYF.

This clone has more than one count but fewer than ten. The chain is built from TRBV2 and TRBJ1-1; D unresolved. Germline V CDR1 and CDR2: SNHLY, FYNNEI. V lost 4 bases and J 6 bases, leaving 15 bases between the germline ends. The length of the CDR3 is 14 residues. The CDR3 nucleotides are TGTGCCAGCAGTGCTGGGCAGGATAAACCTGAAGCTTTCTTT. This gives the protein CASSAGQDKPEAFF.

This clone came up a few times. The V gene is TRBV19, the J gene TRBJ1-1; D might be TRBD1 (5 bases). With 0 bases removed from V and 7 bases from J, the gap between germline ends came to 9 bases. This CDR3 has 13 residues. Germline assignment: CDR1 LNHDA and CDR2 SQIVND (reference sequence). The CDR3 sequence is CASSIDGGNEAFF. Written as DNA, the CDR3 is TGTGCCAGTAGTATAGATGGGGGTAATGAAGCTTTCTTT.

The chain employs TRBV29-1 and TRBJ1-2; weak D call: TRBD1 (5 bases). The CDR3 covers 14 residues. Germline CDR1 SQVTM, CDR2 ANQGSEA. V was pared by 7 bases and J by 3 bases, with 18 bases between. CDR3 sequence reads: CSAADAGRHYGYTF. As DNA, the CDR3 is TGCAGCGCCGCAGACGCGGGGCGTCACTATGGCTACACCTTC. Using reference TRBV29-1 and TRBJ1-2 for the parts outside the CDR3, the full variable domain is SAVISQKPSRDICQRGTSLTIQCQVDSQVTMMFWYRQQPGQSLTLIATANQGSEATYESGFVIDKFPISRPNLTFSTLTVSNMSPEDSSIYLCSAADAGRHYGYTFGSGTRLTVV.

This clone was observed a handful of times. The J gene is TRBJ2-5, the V gene TRBV27, with a possible D match to TRBD2 (6 bases). V was cut by 5 bases and J by 4 bases, with 17 bases left in between. CDR1 and CDR2 from the germline V gene are MNHEY and SMNVEV (reference sequence). The CDR3 has 15 amino acids. For the CDR3, the DNA is TGTGCCAGCAGTAGCTCGGCGGGGATTGCAGAGACCCAGTACTTC. Its protein product is CASSSSAGIAETQYF.

The chain links TRBV7-8 to TRBJ2-3; 14 bases are a match to TRBD2. CDR1 and CDR2 (germline): SGHVS, FQNEAQ. This CDR3 has 18 amino acids. The J segment lost 4 bases and the V segment lost 2 bases, leaving 8 bases of the junction unmatched. The CDR3 DNA follows: TGTGCCAGCAGCTTAAGGAGTGGGACTAGCGGGGGCCCAGATACGCAGTATTTT. It translates to CASSLRSGTSGGPDTQYF.

The chain has TRBV2 and TRBJ2-5; possibly TRBD2 for D (5 bases). V dropped 8 bases and J dropped 8 bases, with 18 bases sitting between them. This CDR3 has 13 amino acids. Germline V CDR1 and CDR2: SNHLY, FYNNEI. DNA of the CDR3: TGTGCCAGCTCCCCCGGGCCCGGGGATACCCAGTACTTC. It codes for CASSPGPGDTQYF.

The rearrangement joins TRBV13 to TRBJ2-5; D is possibly TRBD1 or TRBD2 (5 bases each). The V gene's germline CDR1 is PRHDT and CDR2 FYEKMQ (reference sequence). Trimming removed 5 bases at V and 0 bases at J, with 7 bases between. The CDR3 runs 13 residues. The CDR3 nucleotides are TGTGCCAGCAGCGGGACGTACCAAGAGACCCAGTACTTC. Its translation: CASSGTYQETQYF.

V is TRBV5-6 and J is TRBJ1-1; the match to TRBD1 covers 7 bases. The CDR3 consists of 16 residues. The V and J ends lost 7 bases and 2 bases, in that order; junction bases with no gene match: 14. Germline lookup yields CDR1 SGHDT and CDR2 YYEEEE. DNA for the CDR3: TGTGCCAGCCGGGAGATGATTACAGGGGACAACACTGAAGCTTTCTTT. Its protein is CASREMITGDNTEAFF.

V is TRBV5-6 and J is TRBJ1-2; D is unresolved. Germline loops: CDR1 SGHDT, CDR2 YYEEEE. V shed 4 bases and J shed 1 base, with 11 bases lying between them. The CDR3 has 14 amino acids. The CDR3, as DNA: TGTGCCAGCAGCCCGTTGTCGCTTAACTATGGCTACACCTTC. This gives the protein CASSPLSLNYGYTF.

The chain employs TRBV4-3 and TRBJ2-1; D is tentatively TRBD1 or TRBD2 (5 bases each). The CDR3 runs 15 residues. Trimming removed 0 bases from V and 14 bases from J, with 20 bases in between. Germline V gives CDR1 LGHNA, CDR2 YSLEER. CDR3 residues: CASSQDQRSMGTEFF. The CDR3 coding sequence is TGCGCCAGCAGCCAAGATCAAAGGTCCATGGGGACGGAGTTCTTC.

This clone was seen only a few times. The J gene is TRBJ1-1, the V gene TRBV13, with TRBD1 matching 7 bases. This CDR3 contains 12 residues. Germline loops: CDR1 PRHDT, CDR2 FYEKMQ (reference sequence). Losses at the gene ends were 4 bases for V and 8 bases for J; bases not matched to a gene: 4. The CDR3 is CASSSWDREAFF. The CDR3 bases are TGTGCCAGCAGCTCCTGGGACAGAGAAGCTTTCTTT.

The rearrangement joins TRBV5-6 to TRBJ2-1; 7 bases are a match to TRBD1. After removal of 2 bases from V and 8 bases from J, the junction contained 4 bases not matched to a gene. The CDR3 extends over 13 amino acids. Germline CDR1 reads SGHDT; CDR2 reads YYEEEE. CDR3 nucleotides: TGTGCCAGCAGCTTCGGACAGGCATATGAGCAGTTCTTC. Its translation: CASSFGQAYEQFF.

This clone occurred a few times. The chain couples TRBV14 to TRBJ2-7, with D possibly being TRBD2 (5 bases). This CDR3 has 13 residues. Germline V gene sequence: CDR1 SGHDN, CDR2 FVKESK. V gave up 2 bases and J gave up 7 bases, with 12 bases separating them. The DNA for the CDR3 is TGTGCCAGCAGCCAATCCCTAGCAAGGGAGCAGTACTTC. Protein: CASSQSLAREQYF.